This entry lists 7 T cell receptor beta chains sequenced from one sample in a study of OX40 agonist ivuxolimab in advanced cancers. The table came from immunoSEQ multiplex PCR; TCRdb's copy has only in-frame clones and leaves some out. The top ten clones hold under 2.5% of a sample with 70,000 to 95,000 clones, 70% to 90% of them seen once. This specimen was CD4+ or CD8+ T cells sorted from blood, taken in a trial of the OX40 agonist ivuxolimab. These receptors were obtained from an adult with an advanced solid tumor such as melanoma, head and neck, liver or kidney cancer.

The CDR3 here is CASSPGTGRRTEAFF. CDR3 DNA sequence: TGTGCCAGCAGTCCCGGGACAGGGCGTAGGACTGAAGCTTTCTTT. The gene calls are TRBV28 and TRBJ1-1; 9 bases match TRBD1. V gave up 5 bases and J gave up 5 bases; unmatched junction bases: 9. The CDR3 has 15 residues. Germline V CDR1 and CDR2: MDHEN, SYDVKM.

V and J are TRBV7-9 and TRBJ2-5; 7 bases are a match to TRBD1. CDR3 size: 16 residues. The germline V gene has CDR1 SEHNR and CDR2 FQNEAQ (reference sequence). The junction had 9 bases not matched to a gene; V was cut back by 1 base and J by 4 bases. CDR3 sequence reads: CASSLEVRGWRETQYF. CDR3 coding DNA: TGTGCCAGCAGCTTAGAGGTCAGGGGGTGGAGAGAGACCCAGTACTTC.

V is TRBV5-1 and J is TRBJ2-5; TRBD1 agrees at 9 bases. V shed 3 bases, J shed 4 bases, and the junction held 4 bases outside the gene matches. There are 14 residues in the CDR3. Germline V gene lookup returns CDR1 SGHRS and CDR2 YFSETQ. The CDR3 coding sequence is TGCGCCAGCAGCTCTACAGGGGGCGCAGAGACCCAGTACTTC. It codes for CASSSTGGAETQYF.

The rearrangement joins TRBV28 to TRBJ1-4; D call uncertain. With 5 bases removed from V and 0 bases from J, the gap between germline ends came to 13 bases. The germline CDR1 and CDR2 sequences are MDHEN and SYDVKM. CDR3 length: 16 amino acids. CDR3 in DNA: TGTGCCAGCAGTACGGGCAGGAGAGCAACTAATGAAAAACTGTTTTTT. Translating it yields CASSTGRRATNEKLFF.

J is TRBJ1-5 and V is TRBV6-6; 8 bases are shared with TRBD1. The CDR3 length is 16 residues. Germline V gives CDR1 MNHNY, CDR2 SVGAGI (reference sequence). The V and J ends lost 6 bases and 6 bases, in that order; junction bases with no gene match: 13. The CDR3 here is CASRKGQGGLIQPQHF. CDR3 sequence (DNA): TGTGCCAGCAGAAAAGGACAGGGCGGGCTTATTCAGCCCCAGCATTTT.

The chain has TRBV7-6 and TRBJ2-1; TRBD2 matches at 8 bases. This CDR3 spans 16 amino acids. The germline gives CDR1 SGHVS, CDR2 FNYEAQ. With 0 bases clipped from V and 5 bases from J, the junction kept 6 bases outside the gene matches. Here the CDR3 reads CASSLAAGAYDNEQFF. The CDR3 DNA reads as TGTGCCAGCAGCTTAGCAGCGGGAGCCTACGACAATGAGCAGTTCTTC.

The CDR3 protein is CASSSGGQGQETQYF. DNA for the CDR3: TGTGCCAGCAGTTCAGGCGGCCAGGGGCAAGAGACCCAGTACTTC. The chain couples TRBV27 to TRBJ2-5; a weak D match, TRBD1 (6 bases). Trimming removed 4 bases at V and 2 bases at J, with 14 bases between. There are 15 residues in the CDR3. In germline, CDR1 is MNHEY, CDR2 SMNVEV (reference sequence).